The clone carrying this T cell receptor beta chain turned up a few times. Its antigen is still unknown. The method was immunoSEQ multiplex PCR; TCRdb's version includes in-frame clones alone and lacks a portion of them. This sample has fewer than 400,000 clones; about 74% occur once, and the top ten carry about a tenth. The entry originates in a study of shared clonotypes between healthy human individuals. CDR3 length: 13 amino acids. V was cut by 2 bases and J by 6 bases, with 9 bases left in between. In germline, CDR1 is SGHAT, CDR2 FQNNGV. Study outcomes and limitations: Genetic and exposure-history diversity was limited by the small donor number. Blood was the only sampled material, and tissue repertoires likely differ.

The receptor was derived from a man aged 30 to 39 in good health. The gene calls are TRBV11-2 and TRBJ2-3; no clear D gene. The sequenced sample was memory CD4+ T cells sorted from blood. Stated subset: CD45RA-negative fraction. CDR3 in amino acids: CASSLWVTDTQYF. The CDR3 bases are TGTGCCAGCAGCTTATGGGTCACGGATACGCAGTATTTT.